Listed here are 23 T cell receptor beta chains from one sample, sequenced in a study of blood T cell repertoires in COVID-19. This table comes from immunoSEQ multiplex PCR, and its TCRdb copy is limited to in-frame clones, with some not included. In the table there are roughly 140,000 clones, 65% to 85% of which are singletons. Input material: PBMCs or T cells enriched from blood (not recorded which). These TCRs come from a woman aged 45-60 years who had been exposed to COVID-19.

This chain joins TRBV5-1 and TRBJ2-1; 8 bases are a match to TRBD2. CDR1 and CDR2 (germline): SGHRS, YFSETQ. With V trimmed by 0 bases and J by 8 bases, 7 bases remained unmatched. The CDR3 sequence is 15 residues long. The CDR3 sequence is CASSLEGLVGHEQFF. The CDR3 coding sequence is TGCGCCAGCAGCTTGGAGGGACTAGTTGGGCATGAGCAGTTCTTC.

This clone has more than one count but fewer than ten. V usage is TRBV5-8 and J usage is TRBJ1-2; 7 nucleotides agree with TRBD1. The CDR3 length is 14 residues. V shed 4 bases and J 4 bases; nucleotides not matched to a gene: 7. Per germline, CDR1 SGHTS and CDR2 YDEGEE. As DNA, the CDR3 is TGTGCCAGCAGCCCGGTTACAGGGGCCTATGGCTACACCTTC. It encodes CASSPVTGAYGYTF.

With respect to this clone: Other DNA sequences in this specimen translate into the identical CDR3. The rearrangement uses TRBV9 and TRBJ1-2, with TRBD1 matching 12 bases. This CDR3 has 15 residues. The junction had 5 bases not matched to a gene; V was cut back by 0 bases and J by 8 bases. Germline-derived CDR1 and CDR2 are SGDLS and YYNGEE. The CDR3 nucleotides are TGTGCCAGCAGCGTAGGGGGACAGGGGGCTCGCGGCTACACCTTC. This gives the protein CASSVGGQGARGYTF.

The V gene is TRBV12-3 or TRBV12-4, the J gene TRBJ2-2; D is perhaps TRBD1 (5 bases). CDR3 length equals 13 residues. The V end was cut by 6 bases, the J end by 6 bases, with 11 bases between. In nucleotides, the CDR3 is TGTGCCAGCAGCATCAGGGTCGCCGGGGAGCTGTTTTTT. This gives the protein CASSIRVAGELFF.

In this sample, this clone turned up a few times. V gene TRBV27 combines with J gene TRBJ2-7, with 12 bases aligning to TRBD1. V lost 4 bases, J lost 6 bases, and 4 bases stayed unmatched. In germline, CDR1 is MNHEY, CDR2 SMNVEV (reference sequence). This CDR3 has 14 residues. CDR3 in amino acids: CASSSGQGAGEQYF. DNA for the CDR3: TGTGCCAGCAGTTCGGGACAGGGGGCTGGCGAGCAGTACTTC.

A few counts support this clone. The rearrangement uses TRBV30 and TRBJ2-3, with D possibly matching TRBD2 (6 bases). CDR1 GTSNPN and CDR2 SVGIG come from the germline V gene (reference sequence). V was cut by 6 bases and J by 7 bases, with 17 bases left in between. The CDR3 totals 13 residues. CDR3 sequence reads: CACSGTPDHTQYF. In DNA, the CDR3 is TGTGCCTGTTCCGGGACTCCCGACCATACGCAGTATTTT.

The gene calls are TRBV19 and TRBJ1-2; weak D call: TRBD1 (5 bases). This CDR3 has 13 amino acids. V was cut by 0 bases and J by 8 bases, with 10 bases left in between. Germline loops: CDR1 LNHDA, CDR2 SQIVND (reference sequence). CDR3 DNA sequence: TGTGCCAGTAGTATAGATGGCAGGGTGGGCTACACCTTC. Amino acid sequence: CASSIDGRVGYTF.

The chain employs TRBV6-5 and TRBJ1-2; maybe TRBD1 (5 bases). Trimming shortened V by 8 bases and J by 5 bases, and 18 bases separated the two germline ends. The CDR3 runs to 14 residues. CDR1 is MNHEY, CDR2 SVGAGI, per germline. This chain's CDR3 is CASRRGEGLYGYTF. The CDR3 nucleotides are TGTGCCAGCCGCCGAGGGGAGGGGCTTTATGGCTACACCTTC.

The chain uses TRBV19 and TRBJ2-1; 9 bases fit TRBD2. The germline V gene has CDR1 LNHDA and CDR2 SQIVND (reference sequence). The J segment lost 4 bases and the V segment lost 6 bases, leaving 1 base of the junction unmatched. The length of the CDR3 is 13 residues. The DNA of the CDR3 is TGTGCCAGTAGACTAGCGGGTTACAATGAGCAGTTCTTC. Translation gives CASRLAGYNEQFF.

The chain recombines TRBV6-1 with TRBJ2-5; D is uncertain. CDR1 is MNHNS, CDR2 SASEGT, per germline. This CDR3 contains 12 residues. Trimming removed 2 bases from V and 5 bases from J, with 6 bases in between. The CDR3 protein is CASSEFSETQYF. DNA for the CDR3: TGTGCCAGCAGTGAATTTTCGGAGACCCAGTACTTC.

The CDR3 loop reads CASSLVAGGTYNEQFF. The CDR3 region has the DNA TGCGCCAGCAGCTTGGTAGCGGGCGGCACCTACAATGAGCAGTTCTTC. V and J are TRBV5-1 and TRBJ2-1; TRBD2 matches 7 bases. Germline V gene sequence: CDR1 SGHRS, CDR2 YFSETQ. The CDR3 runs 16 residues. V was clipped by 0 bases and J by 2 bases; unmatched bases: 5.

The J gene is TRBJ1-4, the V gene TRBV19, with D unresolved. V shed 5 bases and J shed 1 base, with 11 bases lying between them. The CDR3 is 15 amino acids. CDR1 is LNHDA, CDR2 SQIVND, per germline (reference sequence). CDR3 amino acids: CASSARFGTNEKLFF. The CDR3 nucleotides are TGTGCCAGTAGTGCAAGATTCGGAACTAATGAAAAACTGTTTTTT.

This clone has only one observation. J is TRBJ1-4 and V is TRBV5-1, with D perhaps matching TRBD1 (5 bases). Germline lookup yields CDR1 SGHRS and CDR2 YFSETQ. The CDR3 spans 14 residues. Trimming pared 1 base from V and 11 bases from J, leaving 15 bases between. CDR3 sequence (DNA): TGCGCCAGCAGCTTGTCCGGGACTAGTTATAAACTGTTTTTT. This translates into CASSLSGTSYKLFF.

The chain couples TRBV13 to TRBJ2-7; 8 nucleotides match TRBD2. Per germline, CDR1 PRHDT and CDR2 FYEKMQ (reference sequence). This CDR3 has 17 residues. V lost 7 bases, J lost 5 bases, and 19 bases stayed unmatched. The CDR3 is CASKPSRGLVAPDEQYF. The CDR3 DNA follows: TGTGCCAGCAAGCCGAGTCGGGGACTAGTGGCACCGGACGAGCAGTACTTC.

The V gene is TRBV19, the J gene TRBJ1-2, with D perhaps matching TRBD1 (6 bases). V was trimmed by 5 bases and J by 6 bases, leaving 16 bases between them. CDR1 LNHDA and CDR2 SQIVND come from the germline V gene (reference sequence). This CDR3 is 14 amino acids long. The DNA for the CDR3 is TGTGCCAGTAGTCCCCAGGCAGGGGTAGATGGCTACACCTTC. Protein: CASSPQAGVDGYTF.

The CDR3 sequence: CAWSPGQGGNTIYF. CDR3 sequence (DNA): TGTGCCTGGAGTCCGGGACAGGGTGGGAACACCATATATTTT. The V call is TRBV30, the J call TRBJ1-3, with 9 bases matching TRBD1. V was clipped by 2 bases and J by 7 bases; unmatched bases: 6. Germline V gene data show CDR1 as GTSNPN and CDR2 as SVGIG (reference sequence). There are 14 residues in the CDR3.

The V gene is TRBV7-9, the J gene TRBJ2-7, with TRBD1 matching 10 bases. Per the germline V gene, CDR1 is SEHNR and CDR2 is FQNEAQ (reference sequence). CDR3 size: 14 residues. The V gene end was trimmed by 5 bases and the J gene end by 5 bases; junction bases not matched to a gene: 6. This chain's CDR3 is CASSPDRGDHEQYF. CDR3 bases: TGTGCCAGCAGCCCGGACAGGGGGGACCACGAGCAGTACTTC.

This chain connects TRBV5-1 to TRBJ2-3; 8 bases agree with TRBD2. J gave up 1 base and V 1 base, and 5 bases lay outside the gene matches. This CDR3 contains 16 residues. Germline CDR1 is SGHRS and CDR2 is YFSETQ. The CDR3 region is CASSLQPTSGTDTQYF. The DNA for the CDR3 is TGCGCCAGCAGCTTGCAGCCGACTAGCGGCACAGATACGCAGTATTTT.

The chain combines TRBV19 with TRBJ2-7; TRBD1 might be the D (6 bases). There are 14 residues in the CDR3. Looked up from germline, CDR1 is LNHDA and CDR2 is SQIVND (reference sequence). V lost 1 base and J 3 bases, leaving 10 bases between the germline ends. CDR3 coding DNA: TGTGCCAGTAGTATAGGTGGACAGCTCTACGAGCAGTACTTC. Translated, it gives CASSIGGQLYEQYF.

V and J are TRBV11-2 and TRBJ2-3; D is possibly TRBD1 (6 bases). The length of the CDR3 is 14 residues. The V end lost 1 base, the J end lost 5 bases, and 10 bases lay between the germline ends. Germline V lookup: CDR1 SGHAT, CDR2 FQNNGV. CDR3 in amino acids: CASSLGTAQDTQYF. In nucleotides, the CDR3 is TGTGCCAGCAGCTTAGGGACAGCGCAAGATACGCAGTATTTT.

The rearrangement uses TRBV28 and TRBJ2-3, with 12 bases matching TRBD2. The ends lost 5 bases at V and 2 bases at J; junction bases unmatched: 8. The germline V gene has CDR1 MDHEN and CDR2 SYDVKM. The length of the CDR3 is 17 residues. CDR3 sequence (DNA): TGTGCCAGCAGTCCGTCAGGACTAGCGGGGTTCACAGATACGCAGTATTTT. This gives the protein CASSPSGLAGFTDTQYF.

The chain joins TRBV12-3 or TRBV12-4 to TRBJ2-4; D ambiguous. The CDR3 is made up of 13 amino acids. V was trimmed by 3 bases and J by 8 bases, leaving 11 bases between them. The CDR3 sequence is CASSFSSLDIQYF. Here the CDR3 DNA reads TGTGCCAGCAGTTTTAGCAGCCTCGACATTCAGTACTTC.

The gene calls are TRBV5-1 and TRBJ2-2; TRBD1 matches at 7 bases. This CDR3 contains 16 residues. V lost 4 bases and J lost 0; bases outside the gene matches: 6. Germline CDR1 and CDR2: SGHRS and YFSETQ. DNA of the CDR3: TGCGCCAGCAGCAGAGACAGGGTGGCGAACACCGGGGAGCTGTTTTTT. It translates to CASSRDRVANTGELFF.